One sample yielded the 27 T cell receptor beta chains listed below, sequenced in a study of blood T cell repertoires in COVID-19. Sequenced by immunoSEQ multiplex PCR; TCRdb stores in-frame clones only, minus some. The profile covers some 120,000 clones, with about 90% appearing a single time and 0.88% taken by the ten largest. Sequencing input: peripheral blood. These receptor sequences come from a woman between 50 and 59 years old with active or convalescent COVID-19.

The genes are TRBV6-2 or TRBV6-3 and TRBJ2-4, with TRBD1 identical over 7 bases. Germline V gene sequence: CDR1 MNHEY, CDR2 SVGEGT. The trim removed 1 base at V and 6 bases at J, leaving 0 bases unmatched. There are 13 residues in the CDR3. CDR3 region: CASSYWDRNIQYF. CDR3 coding DNA: TGTGCCAGCAGTTACTGGGACAGAAACATTCAGTACTTC.

The chain has TRBV6-4 and TRBJ2-7; the D gene is possibly TRBD2 (6 bases). The CDR3 spans 17 residues. CDR1 and CDR2 from the germline V gene are MRHNA and SNTAGT. V was cut by 4 bases and J by 4 bases, with 23 bases left in between. CDR3 region: CASSGPHSGAASYEQYF. The CDR3 DNA reads TGTGCCAGCAGTGGGCCCCATAGCGGAGCTGCTAGTTACGAGCAGTACTTC.

The chain links TRBV19 to TRBJ2-6; 7 bases fit TRBD1. Germline loops: CDR1 LNHDA, CDR2 SQIVND (reference sequence). V was pared by 5 bases and J by 1 base, with 5 bases of the junction left unmatched. This CDR3 contains 16 residues. CDR3 sequence (DNA): TGTGCCAGTAGTCCTATGGGACAGTCTGGGGCCAACGTCCTGACTTTC. Translated: CASSPMGQSGANVLTF.

This clone came up once. The gene calls are TRBV29-1 and TRBJ2-2, with 12 bases lining up with TRBD2. The CDR3 spans 14 residues. Looked up from germline, CDR1 is SQVTM and CDR2 is ANQGSEA. V dropped 5 bases and J dropped 5; count of bases not matched to a gene: 3. The CDR3 region is CSVRTSGETGELFF. Here the CDR3 DNA reads TGCAGCGTTCGGACTAGCGGGGAAACCGGGGAGCTGTTTTTT.

The V call is TRBV28, the J call TRBJ1-2, with a tentative D call TRBD1 (6 bases). With 5 bases removed from V and 3 bases from J, the gap between germline ends came to 13 bases. CDR1 is MDHEN, CDR2 SYDVKM, per germline. CDR3 size: 14 residues. In DNA, the CDR3 is TGTGCCAGCAGTCAGACAGGTTTTCACTATGGCTACACCTTC. Amino acid sequence: CASSQTGFHYGYTF.

The rearrangement uses TRBV6-2 or TRBV6-3 and TRBJ1-5; a weak D match, TRBD1 (5 bases). V shed 6 bases and J shed 5 bases, with 14 bases lying between them. This CDR3 contains 14 residues. The germline V gene has CDR1 MNHEY and CDR2 SVGEGT. The CDR3 sequence: CASSQLSRDQPQHF. Written as DNA, the CDR3 is TGTGCCAGCAGCCAACTCAGCAGGGATCAGCCCCAGCATTTT.

This rearrangement joins TRBV11-2 to TRBJ1-1; tentatively, D is TRBD1 (6 bases). The V and J ends lost 4 bases and 7 bases respectively, with 19 bases between them. Germline lookup yields CDR1 SGHAT and CDR2 FQNNGV. CDR3 length equals 15 residues. CDR3 residues: CASSSRGGGGFEAFF. Here the CDR3 DNA reads TGTGCCAGCAGCTCCCGAGGGGGTGGGGGTTTTGAAGCTTTCTTT.

This clone was observed a handful of times. The chain is built from TRBV7-9 and TRBJ2-1; 9 bases fit TRBD1. The CDR3 covers 16 residues. V was pared by 5 bases and J by 1 base, with 6 bases of the junction left unmatched. CDR1 SEHNR and CDR2 FQNEAQ come from the germline V gene (reference sequence). The CDR3 DNA sequence: TGTGCCAGCAGCCCGTTGGGACAGGGTTCCTACAATGAGCAGTTCTTC. Translating it yields CASSPLGQGSYNEQFF.

This chain connects TRBV4-2 to TRBJ1-2, with D possibly matching TRBD1 (6 bases). The CDR3 totals 15 residues. Deletions cut 4 bases from V and 3 bases from J, with 15 bases between. Germline CDR1 LGHNA, CDR2 YNFKEQ. CDR3 sequence: CASSRAGRGDYGYTF. In DNA form, the CDR3 reads TGTGCCAGCAGCCGGGCAGGGAGGGGGGACTATGGCTACACCTTC.

The chain carries TRBV7-2 and TRBJ2-1; 10 bases align to TRBD1. Germline V gives CDR1 SGHTA, CDR2 FQGNSA. V lost 4 bases and J lost 7; bases outside the gene matches: 7. This CDR3 comprises 15 residues. In DNA form, the CDR3 reads TGTGCCAGCAGCTACGGACAGGGGGTCTGGAATGAGCAGTTCTTC. Protein product: CASSYGQGVWNEQFF.

This sequence joins TRBV19 and TRBJ1-4; TRBD1 matches at 8 bases. Per the germline V gene, CDR1 is LNHDA and CDR2 is SQIVND (reference sequence). The CDR3 covers 15 residues. Trimming cost V 5 bases and J 4 bases; bases outside gene matches: 6. Written as DNA, the CDR3 is TGTGCCAGTAGTTCCCGTACAGGGGGTAATGAAAAACTGTTTTTT. Amino acid sequence: CASSSRTGGNEKLFF.

The genes are TRBV28 and TRBJ2-1; 12 bases align to TRBD2. V lost 4 bases and J lost 8; bases outside the gene matches: 6. Germline CDR1 is MDHEN and CDR2 is SYDVKM. This CDR3 region has 15 residues. The CDR3 spells CASSWRLAGEDEQFF. Here the CDR3 DNA reads TGTGCCAGCAGTTGGCGACTAGCGGGAGAGGATGAGCAGTTCTTC.

The chain recombines TRBV7-3 with TRBJ2-1, with 10 nucleotides matching TRBD1. V lost 4 bases and J lost 6; bases outside the gene matches: 6. Germline V lookup: CDR1 SGHTA, CDR2 FQGTGA. The CDR3 sequence is 15 residues long. CDR3: CASSWGQGSFNEQFF. The DNA of the CDR3 is TGTGCCAGCAGCTGGGGACAGGGGAGTTTCAATGAGCAGTTCTTC.

This clone turned up a few times. V gene TRBV7-9 combines with J gene TRBJ1-4; D is uncertain. V dropped 6 bases and J dropped 8 bases, with 16 bases sitting between them. The CDR3 consists of 14 residues. Looked up from germline, CDR1 is SEHNR and CDR2 is FQNEAQ (reference sequence). Here the CDR3 DNA reads TGTGCCAGCAGACCCTCCCGCGGGCGGGAAAAACTGTTTTTT. As protein: CASRPSRGREKLFF. The full variable domain, rest sourced from reference TRBV7-9 and TRBJ1-4, is DTGVSQNPRHKITKRGQNVTFRCDPISEHNRLYWYRQTLGQGPEFLTYFQNEAQLEKSRLLSDRFSAERPKGSFSTLEIQRTEQGDSAMYLCASRPSRGREKLFFGSGTQLSVL.

This clone was observed a few times. CDR3 coding DNA: TGTGCCAGCTCACCACCGTCACTAGCGGGAGCAACAGATACGCAGTATTTT. Translated, it gives CASSPPSLAGATDTQYF. This chain joins TRBV18 and TRBJ2-3, with TRBD2 matching 11 bases. Germline V gene data show CDR1 as KGHSH and CDR2 as LQKENI. J lost 3 bases, V lost 0 bases, and 5 bases had no gene match. The CDR3 loop spans 17 amino acids. Drawing the rest from reference TRBV18 and TRBJ2-3, the complete variable domain is NAGVMQNPRHLVRRRGQEARLRCSPMKGHSHVYWYRQLPEEGLKFMVYLQKENIIDESGMPKERFSAEFPKEGPSILRIQQVVRGDSAAYFCASSPPSLAGATDTQYFGPGTRLTVL.

V gene TRBV6-6 combines with J gene TRBJ2-5, with D perhaps TRBD2 (5 bases). CDR3 length: 14 residues. V lost 4 bases and J lost 2, with 11 bases in between. CDR1 MNHNY and CDR2 SVGAGI come from the germline V gene (reference sequence). CDR3 residues: CASSFPKRQETQYF. The CDR3 nucleotides are TGTGCCAGCAGTTTCCCCAAGCGGCAAGAGACCCAGTACTTC.

The chain employs TRBV7-2 and TRBJ2-1; tentative D call: TRBD2 (5 bases). The CDR3 consists of 15 residues. Germline loops: CDR1 SGHTA, CDR2 FQGNSA. Deletions cut 5 bases from V and 9 bases from J, with 20 bases between. For the CDR3, the DNA is TGTGCCAGCAGCGTTATGGGGAGCGGAGGAGGTGAGCAGTTCTTC. Translating it yields CASSVMGSGGGEQFF. The full variable domain, in which reference TRBV7-2 and TRBJ2-1 provide the parts outside the CDR3, is GAGVSQSPSNKVTEKGKDVELRCDPISGHTALYWYRQSLGQGLEFLIYFQGNSAPDKSGLPSDRFSAERTGGSVSTLTIQRTQQEDSAVYLCASSVMGSGGGEQFFGPGTRLTVL.

This sequence joins TRBV28 and TRBJ1-1, with 7 bases fitting TRBD1. V gave up 4 bases and J gave up 1 base; unmatched junction bases: 6. This CDR3 has 15 amino acids. Germline V gene lookup returns CDR1 MDHEN and CDR2 SYDVKM. Here the CDR3 DNA reads TGTGCCAGCAGTTCCCCATGGACAGGGAACACTGAAGCTTTCTTT. This translates into CASSSPWTGNTEAFF.

V gene TRBV5-4 combines with J gene TRBJ2-1; possible D gene TRBD2, 6 bases. CDR1 is SGHNT, CDR2 YYREEE, per germline (reference sequence). V gave up 1 base and J gave up 7 bases, with 18 bases separating them. This CDR3 is 16 amino acids long. The CDR3 nucleotides are TGTGCCAGCAGCTTGTTGAAGACTAGAATTATAAATGAGCAGTTCTTC. Its protein is CASSLLKTRIINEQFF.

This clone has a handful of counts. An end of the junction differs from the germline gene, which may be a read error. The chain uses TRBV28 and TRBJ2-7, with 9 bases matching TRBD2. Germline V gives CDR1 MDHEN, CDR2 SYDVKM. This CDR3 has 16 amino acids. The CDR3 DNA reads as TGTGCCAGCAGTTCACTTCGACTAGCGGACGCCTACGGGCAGTACTTC. Its protein product is CASSSLRLADAYGQYF.

CDR3 sequence: CASSPLAGGGNEQFF. For the CDR3, the DNA is TGTGCCAGCTCACCACTAGCGGGAGGAGGCAATGAGCAGTTCTTC. The chain couples TRBV18 to TRBJ2-1, with TRBD2 matching 10 bases. V trimming: 1 base; J trimming: 6 bases; junction bases outside the gene matches: 3. The CDR3 has 15 residues. Germline-derived CDR1 and CDR2 are KGHSH and LQKENI.

The chain is built from TRBV19 and TRBJ1-2; 11 nucleotides line up with TRBD1. From germline, CDR1 is LNHDA and CDR2 SQIVND (reference sequence). The CDR3 covers 15 residues. The J segment lost 7 bases and the V segment lost 1 base, leaving 5 bases of the junction unmatched. DNA for the CDR3: TGTGCCAGTAGTATAGGACGGACAGGGGGCATTGGCTACACCTTC. It yields the protein CASSIGRTGGIGYTF.

The chain carries TRBV7-9 and TRBJ1-3; tentative D call: TRBD1 (6 bases). Between the trimmed V and J ends, which lost 1 base and 4 bases, there was a span of 14 bases. Per the germline V gene, CDR1 is SEHNR and CDR2 is FQNEAQ (reference sequence). The CDR3 loop spans 16 amino acids. CDR3: CASSLEGTIKGNTIYF. Written as DNA, the CDR3 is TGTGCCAGCAGCTTAGAGGGGACAATAAAGGGAAACACCATATATTTT.

The chain uses TRBV28 and TRBJ2-1; 8 bases agree with TRBD1. Germline V gives CDR1 MDHEN, CDR2 SYDVKM. The junction had 8 bases not matched to a gene; V was cut back by 6 bases and J by 1 base. The CDR3 consists of 16 residues. As DNA, the CDR3 is TGTGCCAGCAGCCCGACACGGGACAGGTCCTACAATGAGCAGTTCTTC. This codes for CASSPTRDRSYNEQFF.

This clone was counted a few times. V gene TRBV16 combines with J gene TRBJ1-1, with D possibly being TRBD1 (5 bases). The CDR3 sequence is 13 residues long. The V gene's germline CDR1 is KGHSY and CDR2 FQNENV. V lost 5 bases and J 5 bases, leaving 12 bases between the germline ends. CDR3 amino acids: CASSKGSRTEAFF. DNA of the CDR3: TGTGCCAGCAGCAAGGGGTCGAGAACTGAAGCTTTCTTT.

This clone was seen more than once but under ten times. CDR3 nucleotides: TGTGCCAGCAGCCAAGACCAGGTGGGCATTCAGTACTTC. Translation: CASSQDQVGIQYF. The gene calls are TRBV4-2 and TRBJ2-4; D is ambiguous. V was trimmed by 0 bases and J by 9 bases, leaving 9 bases between them. The CDR3 loop spans 13 amino acids. Germline V CDR1 and CDR2: LGHNA, YNFKEQ.

This chain uses TRBV7-8 with TRBJ2-3, with D perhaps matching TRBD1 (5 bases). The germline V gene encodes CDR1 SGHVS and CDR2 FQNEAQ. V was cut by 6 bases and J by 4 bases, with 14 bases left in between. CDR3 length equals 14 residues. The CDR3 sequence is CASRSGRVADTQYF. CDR3 in DNA: TGTGCCAGCAGGTCGGGCAGGGTGGCAGATACGCAGTATTTT. Complete variable domain (other parts from reference TRBV7-8 and TRBJ2-3): GAGVSQSPRYKVAKRGQDVALRCDPISGHVSLFWYQQALGQGPEFLTYFQNEAQLDKSGLPSDRFFAERPEGSVSTLKIQRTQQEDSAVYLCASRSGRVADTQYFGPGTRLTVL.